The 20 T cell receptor beta chains listed next were all sequenced from one sample in a study of T cells after yellow fever vaccination. MiXCR, applied by TCRdb to the 5' RACE reads, yields one record per CDR3 protein. The repertoire holds hundreds of thousands of distinct CDR3 sequences, roughly 20% seen once, with about 18% in the top ten. The source was PBMCs, collected before the yellow fever booster vaccination. Receptor source: a man aged 18 to 35 who received the YFV17D yellow fever vaccine.

This clonotype was observed a handful of times. The chain combines TRBV7-9 with TRBJ2-5; D remains ambiguous. CDR1 is SEHNR, CDR2 FQNEAQ, per germline (reference sequence). CDR3 length equals 15 residues. With 1 base removed from V and 2 bases from J, the gap between germline ends came to 11 bases. The chain's CDR3 is CASSLVAGPQETQYF. In DNA form, the CDR3 reads TGTGCCAGCAGCTTAGTGGCAGGTCCACAAGAGACCCAGTACTTC.

The chain carries TRBV10-3 and TRBJ2-3, with 9 bases identical to TRBD2. The germline V gene encodes CDR1 ENHRY and CDR2 SYGVKD. The CDR3 spans 17 residues. Trimming took 1 base from V and 3 from J; bases not matched to a gene: 8. The CDR3 loop is CAISELRGGLGTDTQYF. The DNA for the CDR3 is TGTGCCATCAGTGAGTTGCGGGGGGGCCTGGGGACAGATACGCAGTATTTT.

This clonotype showed up many times. The chain has TRBV29-1 and TRBJ2-7; 8 bases map to TRBD2. The germline V gene has CDR1 SQVTM and CDR2 ANQGSEA. The CDR3 length is 13 residues. Trimming cost V 6 bases and J 0 bases; bases outside gene matches: 4. CDR3 coding DNA: TGCAGCGTGCGCGGGGGGAGCTCCTACGAGCAGTACTTC. Translation: CSVRGGSSYEQYF.

This clonotype has only a few counts. The V and J genes are TRBV6-5 and TRBJ2-7; TRBD2 matches 7 bases. After removal of 0 bases from V and 2 bases from J, the junction contained 4 bases not matched to a gene. CDR3 length: 15 residues. Germline loops: CDR1 MNHEY, CDR2 SVGAGI. Here the CDR3 reads CASSYSMSGTYEQYF. The CDR3, as DNA: TGTGCCAGCAGTTACTCGATGAGCGGGACCTACGAGCAGTACTTC.

The chain joins TRBV21-1 to TRBJ2-7; the listed D gene, TRBD1, was not tested against the DNA. TRBV21-1 is noted as a pseudogene. This CDR3 region has 16 residues. The CDR3 DNA is TGTGCCAGCAGCAACCGGGAGCGGGGGAGCTCCTACGAGCAGTACGTC. Amino acid sequence: CASSNRERGSSYEQYV.

The V gene is TRBV19, the J gene TRBJ2-1; 13 positions match TRBD2. The germline gives CDR1 LNHDA, CDR2 SQIVND (reference sequence). Unmatched junction bases numbered 11, after V lost 9 bases and J lost 0 bases. The length of the CDR3 is 18 residues. The CDR3 DNA is TGTGCCAGCACCGAGGGGACTAGCGGGGCCATCTCCTACAATGAGCAGTTCTTC. As protein: CASTEGTSGAISYNEQFF.

This clonotype has only a few counts. The DNA of the CDR3 is TGTGCCAGCAGCCAAGAACAACAGGGGGCAACAGATACGCAGTATTTT. Translated: CASSQEQQGATDTQYF. The chain uses TRBV3-1 and TRBJ2-3; the match to TRBD1 covers 9 bases. V shed 0 bases and J 3 bases; nucleotides not matched to a gene: 4. The V gene's germline CDR1 is LGHDT and CDR2 YNNKEL (reference sequence). This CDR3 comprises 16 residues.

This sequence joins TRBV10-2 and TRBJ2-1, with TRBD2 identical over 11 bases. Germline lookup yields CDR1 WSHSY and CDR2 SAAADI. With V trimmed by 3 bases and J by 10 bases, 5 bases remained unmatched. This CDR3 is 14 amino acids long. The CDR3 reads CASSDSGGVREQFF. CDR3 bases: TGCGCCAGCAGTGATAGCGGGGGGGTCCGAGAGCAGTTCTTC.

This clonotype was observed a few times. The chain links TRBV27 to TRBJ2-1; D remains ambiguous. The V gene lost 0 bases and the J gene lost 9 bases, with 15 bases spanning the gap. The CDR3 loop spans 15 amino acids. Germline values: CDR1 MNHEY, CDR2 SMNVEV (reference sequence). The CDR3 DNA is TGTGCCAGCAGTTTATCCCTCGAAGGGATTCGTGAGCAGTTCTTC. Amino acid sequence: CASSLSLEGIREQFF.

This clonotype appeared a few times. This sequence joins TRBV5-6 and TRBJ2-1; TRBD1 matches 8 bases. CDR3 length equals 16 residues. Per the germline V gene, CDR1 is SGHDT and CDR2 is YYEEEE. V was pared by 5 bases and J by 2 bases, with 9 bases of the junction left unmatched. The CDR3 spells CASSPVTGGPYNEQFF. CDR3 sequence (DNA): TGTGCCAGCAGTCCCGTCACAGGGGGACCCTACAATGAGCAGTTCTTC.

V is TRBV15 and J is TRBJ2-7; 8 bases align to TRBD1. CDR3 length: 14 amino acids. With 5 bases clipped from V and 7 bases from J, the junction kept 10 bases outside the gene matches. Germline lookup yields CDR1 LNHNV and CDR2 YYDKDF (reference sequence). CDR3 in amino acids: CATSGRQGADEQYF. The CDR3 DNA is TGTGCCACCAGCGGTAGGCAGGGGGCGGATGAGCAGTACTTC.

The rearrangement joins TRBV20-1 to TRBJ2-5; the match to TRBD2 covers 7 bases. With 0 bases clipped from V and 1 base from J, the junction kept 2 bases outside the gene matches. This CDR3 has 14 amino acids. Germline values: CDR1 DFQATT, CDR2 SNEGSKA (reference sequence). Here the CDR3 DNA reads TGCAGTGCTAGAGATGGGGGGGGCCAAGAGACCCAGTACTTC. It yields the protein CSARDGGGQETQYF.

This clonotype was seen only a few times. Here the CDR3 reads CASSPRDRGSNTGELFF. The CDR3 bases are TGCGCCAGCAGCCCCCGGGACAGGGGGTCGAACACCGGGGAGCTGTTTTTT. V is TRBV4-3 and J is TRBJ2-2; TRBD1 aligns across 11 bases. From germline, CDR1 is LGHNA and CDR2 YSLEER. The CDR3 contains 17 residues. Trimming at V came to 4 bases and at J to 0 bases, leaving 4 bases not matched to a gene.

The gene calls are TRBV5-1 and TRBJ2-1, with TRBD2 matching over 10 bases. The CDR3 is 15 amino acids. In germline, CDR1 is SGHRS, CDR2 YFSETQ. The ends lost 4 bases at V and 3 bases at J; junction bases unmatched: 4. The CDR3 reads CASSLERGGYNEQFF. DNA of the CDR3: TGCGCCAGCAGCCTGGAGCGGGGGGGCTACAATGAGCAGTTCTTC.

This clonotype appeared many times. The chain combines TRBV3-1 with TRBJ1-1; TRBD1 aligns across 7 bases. The CDR3 sequence is 14 residues long. Germline values: CDR1 LGHDT, CDR2 YNNKEL (reference sequence). The V and J ends lost 1 base and 9 bases, in that order; junction bases with no gene match: 8. CDR3 residues: CASSQGGDSPKAFF. The CDR3 nucleotides are TGTGCCAGCAGCCAAGGTGGGGACAGCCCAAAAGCTTTCTTT.

V gene TRBV2 combines with J gene TRBJ2-5; TRBD1 agrees at 7 bases. This CDR3 region has 17 residues. V dropped 7 bases and J dropped 0; count of bases not matched to a gene: 14. Germline CDR1 and CDR2: SNHLY and FYNNEI. The CDR3 region is CASTTSRGTVYQETQYF. As DNA, the CDR3 is TGTGCCAGCACCACCTCGCGAGGGACAGTGTACCAAGAGACCCAGTACTTC.

Remarks on this clonotype: A read error may account for a junction end that differs from germline. The chain recombines TRBV7-7 with TRBJ2-5; D ambiguous. Germline loops: CDR1 SSHAT, CDR2 FNYEAQ (reference sequence). CDR3 length: 17 amino acids. CDR3 sequence: CASSLRMTRGRQETQYF. The CDR3 nucleotides read TGTGCTAGCAGCTTACGGATGACACGAGGACGACAAGAGACCCAGTACTTC.

The table lists this clonotype with a count of one. The chain uses TRBV7-9 and TRBJ2-7; 7 bases are shared with TRBD1. The V and J ends lost 5 bases and 3 bases, in that order; junction bases with no gene match: 10. The germline V gene has CDR1 SEHNR and CDR2 FQNEAQ (reference sequence). The CDR3 spans 15 residues. The CDR3 DNA is TGTGCCAGCAGCCCGCTCCGGAACAGGGGCTACGAGCAGTACGTC. Protein: CASSPLRNRGYEQYV.

This clonotype was counted between two and nine times. This sequence joins TRBV9 and TRBJ1-4; D is possibly TRBD1 (5 bases). Germline V gene lookup returns CDR1 SGDLS and CDR2 YYNGEE. V lost 3 bases, J lost 8 bases, and 17 bases lay in between. This CDR3 comprises 15 residues. The DNA for the CDR3 is TGTGCCAGCAGCGGATTCCTGTCGGGGGTAGAAAAACTGTTTTTT. Translated: CASSGFLSGVEKLFF.

The rearrangement joins TRBV5-1 to TRBJ1-2, with D uncertain. Looked up from germline, CDR1 is SGHRS and CDR2 is YFSETQ. This CDR3 contains 13 residues. Between the trimmed V and J ends, which lost 0 bases and 8 bases, there was a span of 11 bases. Here the CDR3 DNA reads TGCGCCAGCAGCTTGGAGCGTCAAACGGGCTACACCTTC. Its translation is CASSLERQTGYTF.